The present entry profiles one T cell receptor (beta chain) with its context. This sample is part of a study of blood T cell repertoires in COVID-19. Study-wide context: Whether acute or convalescent, the COVID-19 samples came from the United States, Italy and Spain. Sample material is recorded as cDNA or gDNA derived from T cells, B-cell-depleted T cells, or PBMCs.

V shed 3 bases, J shed 1 base, and the junction held 3 bases outside the gene matches. Germline V gene data show CDR1 as SEHNR and CDR2 as FQNEAQ (reference sequence). The CDR3 has 16 amino acids. In the authors' methods: Quantification of nucleated cells was approximated via reference gene primer amplification. The assay was immunoSEQ multiplex PCR, and TCRdb's table has in-frame clones only and misses some. For V, J and clone size, that table is used; D and trimming come from the DNA. The table lists some 170,000 clones, 90% of them singletons. The sample comprised peripheral blood. The sequence was obtained from a man in his fifties or sixties with active or convalescent COVID-19. V usage is TRBV7-9 and J usage is TRBJ2-1, with 10 positions matching TRBD2. The CDR3 sequence is CASSLGLANSYNEQFF. In nucleotides, the CDR3 is TGTGCCAGCAGCTTGGGACTAGCGAATTCCTACAATGAGCAGTTCTTC. Full variable domain (remainder filled in from reference TRBV7-9 and TRBJ2-1): DTGVSQNPRHKITKRGQNVTFRCDPISEHNRLYWYRQTLGQGPEFLTYFQNEAQLEKSRLLSDRFSAERPKGSFSTLEIQRTEQGDSAMYLCASSLGLANSYNEQFFGPGTRLTVL.